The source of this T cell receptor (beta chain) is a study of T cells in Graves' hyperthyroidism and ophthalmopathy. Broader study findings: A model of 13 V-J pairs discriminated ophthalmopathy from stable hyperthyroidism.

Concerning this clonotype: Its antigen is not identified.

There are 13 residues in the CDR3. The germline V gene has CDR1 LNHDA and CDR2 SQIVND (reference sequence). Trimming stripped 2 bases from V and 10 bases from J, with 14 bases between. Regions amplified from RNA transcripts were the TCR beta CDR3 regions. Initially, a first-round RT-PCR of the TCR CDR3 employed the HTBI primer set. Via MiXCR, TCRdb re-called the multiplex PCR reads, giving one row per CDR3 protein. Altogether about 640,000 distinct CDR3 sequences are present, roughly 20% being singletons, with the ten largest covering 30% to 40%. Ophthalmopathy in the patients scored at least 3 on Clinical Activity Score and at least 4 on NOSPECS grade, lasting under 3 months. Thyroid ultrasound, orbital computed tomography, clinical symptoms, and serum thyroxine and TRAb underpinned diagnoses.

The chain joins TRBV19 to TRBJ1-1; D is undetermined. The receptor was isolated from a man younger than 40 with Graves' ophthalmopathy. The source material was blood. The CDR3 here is CASSISNAVSAFF. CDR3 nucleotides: TGTGCCAGTAGTATAAGCAACGCGGTATCAGCTTTCTTT.